Reported below is one T cell receptor (beta chain). It has no known antigen specificity. Qualities for individual bases were not recorded, and no much larger clone is one base off. The data are from a study of blood T cell repertoires in COVID-19 (dated by TCRdb to 2020 to 2022). As for the study more broadly: The collaborator samples originated in the United States, Italy and Spain and spanned the acute and convalescent phases of COVID-19. The material from the prospective study consisted of cDNA or gDNA derived from T cells, B-cell-depleted T cells, or PBMCs. The dataset comprised deeply sampled blood TCRbeta repertoires from subjects exposed to, actively infected with, or recovered from COVID-19. A freely available public database, intended as a resource for researchers studying the immune response to SARS-CoV-2, is where the repertoires were released. The samples were drawn from two sources: the first 160 participants of the ongoing ImmuneRACE study, and some 1,300 subjects contributed by 6 global collaborators. A de-identified subject ID, COVID-19 status, age in years and sex were almost always included in the sample metadata. HLA class I and class II types, where available, came from metadata supplied by the sample provider rather than from assay-based typing. General conclusions and limits of the study: The quantity of clinical and demographic metadata differed by source and by participant and was supplied without curation.

V drops 6 bases and J drops 6 bases, leaving 17 bases in between. The CDR3 sequence holds 14 residues, the cysteine and phenylalanine included. The kept DNA is CDR3 alone, 42 bases in frame from the first base. CDR1 and CDR2, looked up from the germline V gene, are MNHEY and SVGAGI. Participants in the prospective study were aged about 18 to 95 years, lived in 20 to 25 United States geographic areas, and enrolled through a virtual design. Cohort assignment in the prospective study relied on participant-reported clinical history from a screening survey and a study questionnaire. Recovered participants in ImmuneRACE Cohort 3 were defined by two consecutive negative NP/OP PCR tests, clearance by a healthcare professional, or resolution of symptoms. Each participant in the prospective study had whole blood, serum and a nasopharyngeal or oropharyngeal swab collected by mobile phlebotomists. Over a roughly 2-month period, participants in the prospective study had the option of providing additional blood draws and questionnaires. Before DNA extraction, blood samples from the prospective study were shipped at room temperature or frozen.

TCRbeta CDR3 regions were amplified from genomic DNA by means of the immunoSEQ Assay, a bias-controlled multiplex PCR. Regarding the original processing steps: Within the assay, amplification of reference gene primers was used to estimate how many nucleated cells each sample contained. To quantify the absolute abundance of each unique TCRbeta CDR3 rearrangement, sequence reads were collapsed and filtered. For each sample, productive Simpson clonality was calculated as the square root of Simpson's diversity index across productive rearrangements. Drawn from immuneACCESS, this table holds only the in-frame rearrangements with V and J called that TCRdb kept. Clones are partly lost; checked studies trace under half to an unresolved V gene and leave the rest unexplained. Clonal size and the V and J genes are those of that table, whereas D and trimming came from the DNA. This sample holds about 380,000 clones; 70% to 90% were observed only once. The ten largest clones add up to 1% to 1.5% of the sample.

The material sequenced was PBMCs or T cells enriched from blood (not recorded which). The source of this sequence is a man aged 25 to 40 who had recovered from COVID-19. The V and J segments used are TRBV6-5 and TRBJ1-2; a weak D assignment points to TRBD1 (5 bases agree). The sequence in DNA is TGTGCCAGCAGACGTACCCGGACAAATGATGGCTACACCTTC. This translates into CASRRTRTNDGYTF.